This TCR beta chain is drawn from a study of cytomegalovirus exposure and HLA in healthy donors. Findings and caveats of the study: Across donors, presence/absence analyses took sequencing depth to be roughly uniform.

V shed 6 bases, J shed 0 bases, and the junction held 3 bases outside the gene matches. CDR1 is SGHDN, CDR2 FVKESK, per germline. The CDR3 consists of 15 residues. PCR involved 60 Vbeta and 13 Jbeta primers. The method was immunoSEQ multiplex PCR; TCRdb's version includes in-frame clones alone and lacks a portion of them. The data contain about 70,000 clones, 55% to 75% of them singletons. This clone was seen more than once but under ten times. Its antigen is undetermined. Everyone who donated was a healthy bone marrow donor. This TCR was recovered from a man between 35 and 55 years old in good health and CMV-seropositive. The sequenced sample was PBMCs. The V and J genes are TRBV14 and TRBJ2-1, with 9 bases matching TRBD1. CDR3 sequence (DNA): TGTGCCAGCAGAGTGACAGGGGGCTCCTACAATGAGCAGTTCTTC. It codes for CASRVTGGSYNEQFF.